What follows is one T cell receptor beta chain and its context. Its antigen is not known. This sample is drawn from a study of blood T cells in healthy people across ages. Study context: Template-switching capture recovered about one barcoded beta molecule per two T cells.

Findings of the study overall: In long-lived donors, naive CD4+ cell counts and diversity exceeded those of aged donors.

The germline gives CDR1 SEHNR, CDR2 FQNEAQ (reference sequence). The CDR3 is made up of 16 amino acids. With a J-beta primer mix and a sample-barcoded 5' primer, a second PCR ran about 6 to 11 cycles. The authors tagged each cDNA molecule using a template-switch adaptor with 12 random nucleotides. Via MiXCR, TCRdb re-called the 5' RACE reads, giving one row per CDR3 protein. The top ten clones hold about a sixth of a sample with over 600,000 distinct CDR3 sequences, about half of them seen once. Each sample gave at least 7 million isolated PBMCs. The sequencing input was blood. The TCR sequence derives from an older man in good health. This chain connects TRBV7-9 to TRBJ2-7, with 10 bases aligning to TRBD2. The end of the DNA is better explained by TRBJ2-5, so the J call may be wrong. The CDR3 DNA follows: TGTGCCAGCAGCCCTAGAGCGGGAGGGATCGGAGAGACCCAGTACTTC. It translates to CASSPRAGGIGETQYF.